This TCR beta chain was sequenced for a study of cytomegalovirus exposure and HLA in healthy donors. Whole-study results and caveats: The records held CMV serostatus as the only immune exposure information. Later work found most CMV-associated TCR beta chains apparently HLA-restricted. Productive status was seen about 90% or about 30% of the time for most TCR beta V segments in an earlier analysis.

Remarks on this clone: Antigen specificity is unknown.

In the PCR, 60 Vbeta and 13 Jbeta primers were used. Method: immunoSEQ multiplex PCR; TCRdb's copy keeps in-frame clones and lacks some. The table has about 91,000 clones, roughly nine tenths seen once; the top ten hold 9.2%. Input material: PBMCs. The source of this sequence is a man between 25 and 39 years old in good health and CMV-seropositive.

The CDR3 DNA reads TGCGCCAGCAGCCAACCTCCGGGACAGGAACAGGTATACGAGCAGTACTTC. Its translation is CASSQPPGQEQVYEQYF. V and J are TRBV4-1 and TRBJ2-7; 8 bases fit TRBD1. The length of the CDR3 is 17 residues. CDR1 is MGHRA and CDR2 is YSYEKL in the germline V gene. Trimming cost V 2 bases and J 4 bases; bases outside gene matches: 13.